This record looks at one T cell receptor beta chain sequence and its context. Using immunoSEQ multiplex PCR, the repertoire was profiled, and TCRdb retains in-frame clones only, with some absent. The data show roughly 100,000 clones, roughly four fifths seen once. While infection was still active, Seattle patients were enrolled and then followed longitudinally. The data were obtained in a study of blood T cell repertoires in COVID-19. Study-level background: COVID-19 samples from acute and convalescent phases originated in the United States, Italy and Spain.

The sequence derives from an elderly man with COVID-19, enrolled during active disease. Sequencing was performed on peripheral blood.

The CDR3 DNA sequence: TGCGCCAGGCCCGGACTAGCGGGACACACAGATACGCAGTATTTT. It translates to CARPGLAGHTDTQYF. The V gene is TRBV10-1, the J gene TRBJ2-3; TRBD2 matches at 12 bases. CDR1 and CDR2 (germline): WNHNN, SYGVQD (reference sequence). V lost 9 bases, J lost 2 bases, and 6 bases stayed unmatched. This CDR3 region has 15 residues.